This T cell receptor beta chain came from a study of T cells expressing NK-cell markers. On the study more broadly: Sorted CD3+CD56+NKG2C+, CD3+CD56+NKG2C- and CD3+CD56-NKG2C+ T cells supplied TCR beta repertoires. Whole-study results and caveats: Of CD8+ T cells, about 1.0-8% belonged to dominant NKG2C+ clonotypes in five to seven donors. Leadership of the CD3+CD56-NKG2C+ fraction also belonged to these clonotypes in several donors.

Worth noting for this clonotype: Its antigen remains unidentified.

The CDR3 is 14 residues long. Germline lookup yields CDR1 DFQATT and CDR2 SNEGSKA (reference sequence). As the method of synthesis, 5'RACE template switching with UMIs yielded TCR beta cDNA. Reprocessing the 5' RACE reads, TCRdb reports a single entry for every CDR3 protein and omits DNA. The sample totals 550,000 to 600,000 distinct CDR3 sequences. The source is a man younger than 30 in good health. Source material: blood T cells: a sorted CD56 or NKG2C T cell subset, CD4+ or CD8+ T cells, or bulk PBMC T cells (not recorded which). V gene TRBV20-1 combines with J gene TRBJ1-5; without DNA, the TCRdb call of TRBD1 cannot be checked. This CDR3 is CSAGGGSNNQPQHF.